Below are 10 T cell receptor beta chains sequenced from a single sample in a study of control samples from healthy donors and cancer patients. Assay used: immunoSEQ multiplex PCR; TCRdb lists only in-frame clones, some missing. The sample includes 150,000 to 200,000 clones, around 92% seen only once; the top ten take approximately 1.5%. Sequencing was performed on blood. Receptor source: a woman in her 30s in good health.

This clone has only a few counts. This chain connects TRBV4-3 to TRBJ2-3, with D possibly being TRBD1 or TRBD2 (6 bases each). The germline V and J ends were trimmed by 0 bases and 4 bases, with 11 bases remaining between them. Germline CDR1 is LGHNA and CDR2 is YSLEER. This CDR3 comprises 15 residues. CDR3: CASSQDLGGADTQYF. The DNA of the CDR3 is TGCGCCAGCAGCCAAGATTTGGGGGGCGCAGATACGCAGTATTTT.

The chain joins TRBV11-2 to TRBJ2-6; D ambiguous. CDR1 SGHAT and CDR2 FQNNGV come from the germline V gene. V lost 5 bases and J 0 bases, leaving 14 bases between the germline ends. This CDR3 has 17 residues. The chain's CDR3 is CASSRRGRSSGANVLTF. In DNA, the CDR3 is TGTGCCAGCAGCCGACGAGGACGGTCCTCTGGGGCCAACGTCCTGACTTTC.

This chain connects TRBV27 to TRBJ1-6, with 7 bases aligning to TRBD1. CDR1 and CDR2 from the germline V gene are MNHEY and SMNVEV (reference sequence). The CDR3 length is 17 residues. The V gene end was trimmed by 1 base and the J gene end by 4 bases; junction bases not matched to a gene: 7. CDR3 DNA: TGTGCCAGCAGTTTATATCGGGGGACAGTATATAATTCACCCCTCCACTTT. Its protein product is CASSLYRGTVYNSPLHF.

The V call is TRBV6-5, the J call TRBJ1-5; D not resolved. Trimming stripped 6 bases from V and 1 base from J, with 4 bases between. The germline V gene has CDR1 MNHEY and CDR2 SVGAGI. The CDR3 consists of 12 residues. CDR3 sequence: CASRYSNQPQHF. The CDR3 bases are TGTGCCAGCAGGTACAGCAATCAGCCCCAGCATTTT.

This clone was seen only once. The chain uses TRBV11-2 and TRBJ2-5; D possibly corresponds to TRBD2 (5 bases). Germline V lookup: CDR1 SGHAT, CDR2 FQNNGV. The CDR3 has 16 residues. V gave up 0 bases and J gave up 2 bases, with 13 bases separating them. The CDR3 DNA reads TGTGCCAGCAGCTTAGAGTCCGCACGGGGACAAGAGACCCAGTACTTC. Amino acids: CASSLESARGQETQYF. Filled out from reference TRBV11-2 and TRBJ2-5, the complete variable domain reads EAGVAQSPRYKIIEKRQSVAFWCNPISGHATLYWYQQILGQGPKLLIQFQNNGVVDDSQLPKDRFSAERLKGVDSTLKIQPAKLEDSAVYLCASSLESARGQETQYFGPGTRLLVL.

The V call is TRBV4-2, the J call TRBJ2-7; TRBD2 might be the D (6 bases). Germline V gene lookup returns CDR1 LGHNA and CDR2 YNFKEQ. The CDR3 totals 14 residues. The V end was cut by 0 bases, the J end by 3 bases, with 9 bases between. In DNA, the CDR3 is TGTGCCAGCAGCCAAGACCCGGGAGACTACGAGCAGTACTTC. Its protein is CASSQDPGDYEQYF.

The V call is TRBV4-1, the J call TRBJ2-3; 7 bases match TRBD2. CDR3 length equals 16 residues. Germline V gene lookup returns CDR1 MGHRA and CDR2 YSYEKL. The V and J ends lost 1 base and 2 bases, in that order; junction bases with no gene match: 6. For the CDR3, the DNA is TGCGCCAGCAGCCAAGTAGGCGGGAGTACCACAGATACGCAGTATTTT. Translating it yields CASSQVGGSTTDTQYF.

The V gene is TRBV19, the J gene TRBJ2-2; 8 bases line up with TRBD1. Germline CDR1 and CDR2: LNHDA and SQIVND (reference sequence). The CDR3 is 15 amino acids. The J segment lost 6 bases and the V segment lost 5 bases, leaving 8 bases of the junction unmatched. The chain's CDR3 is CASSVQTQGAGELFF. In DNA form, the CDR3 reads TGTGCCAGTAGTGTCCAGACACAGGGGGCCGGGGAGCTGTTTTTT.

The CDR3 bases are TGTGCCAGCAGTTACTCGAAGCAGACTAGCACAGATACGCAGTATTTT. Amino acids: CASSYSKQTSTDTQYF. The V gene is TRBV6-5, the J gene TRBJ2-3; D not certain. The CDR3 is 16 residues long. The germline gives CDR1 MNHEY, CDR2 SVGAGI. Between the trimmed V and J ends, which lost 0 bases and 0 bases, there was a span of 10 bases.

V gene TRBV21-1 combines with J gene TRBJ1-1. TRBV21-1 is a documented pseudogene. The CDR3 covers 16 residues. DNA for the CDR3: TGTGCCAGCAGCAAATGGGGGGGCACCCTTGACACTGAAGCTTTCTTT. Translated: CASSKWGGTLDTEAFF.